This entry concerns a single TCR beta chain. As yet, its antigen is unknown. TCRbeta libraries were built with three rounds of nested PCR, modified from ARM-PCR. Via MiXCR, TCRdb re-called the multiplex PCR reads, giving one row per CDR3 protein. The data show tens of thousands of distinct CDR3 sequences, roughly 72% seen once. This record belongs to a study of tumor and adjacent non-tumor tissue in lung cancer. Study background: The patients, 10 men and roughly 5 women, were 31 to 76 with stage I to III disease. Study-level findings and limits: Significantly higher TCR diversity was found in tumor than normal lung. Higher tumor TCR diversity was associated with shorter survival.

Germline CDR1 SQVTM, CDR2 ANQGSEA. The CDR3 is made up of 15 amino acids. The J segment lost 1 base and the V segment lost 7 bases, leaving 10 bases of the junction unmatched. This sample's RNA came from whole unsorted tissue. Chemotherapy-naive patients with new lung cancer underwent thoracic surgery in China, August–November 2014. This chain connects TRBV29-1 to TRBJ2-3, with 8 bases that match TRBD2. The sample consisted of lung tumor tissue. The TCR was taken from a woman aged 40 to 49 with non-small cell lung cancer. CDR3 in DNA: TGCAGCGCCACGAACGGGGGGGGCGGCACAGATACGCAGTATTTT. This encodes CSATNGGGGTDTQYF.